The present TCR beta chain was sequenced within a study of cytomegalovirus exposure and HLA in healthy donors. Study-level points and caveats: The study dropped some indistinguishable V segments, TRBV6-2 and TRBV6-3 among them.

Turning to this clone: Its specificity is unknown.

Researchers ran the PCR with 60 Vbeta and 13 Jbeta primers. Assay used: immunoSEQ multiplex PCR; TCRdb lists only in-frame clones, some missing. The sample shows just over 150,000 clones, roughly 78% of them seen only once. From germline, CDR1 is SNHLY and CDR2 FYNNEI. CDR3 size: 16 residues. The V end lost 6 bases, the J end lost 5 bases, and 17 bases lay between the germline ends. The chain couples TRBV2 to TRBJ1-6, with D tentatively TRBD1 (5 bases). Sequencing was carried out using PBMCs. This receptor was identified in a man aged 35-49 years in good health and CMV-seropositive. CDR3 residues: CASRVGRGGHNSPLHF. In DNA form, the CDR3 reads TGTGCCAGCAGAGTAGGGAGGGGCGGGCATAATTCACCCCTCCACTTT.